Below are 9 T cell receptor beta chains sequenced from a single sample in a study of cytomegalovirus exposure and HLA in healthy donors (dated by TCRdb to about 2017). Receptor amplification or capture employed the immunoSEQ multiplex PCR assay. For the multiplex PCR, a mixture combining 60 forward primers for TCR Vbeta segments and 13 reverse primers for TCR Jbeta segments was used. TCRdb provides this immuneACCESS table in a form limited to in-frame rearrangements. Some clones are lacking; in checked studies, under half of them reflect an unresolved V gene, and why the rest are absent is not known. The sample has around 170,000 clones on record, around 80% of them singletons. The top ten hold more than 5.5% of the sample. The sample comprised PBMCs. The source is a man aged 40-50 years in good health and CMV-seronegative.

The genes are TRBV15 and TRBJ2-1; 9 bases fit TRBD1. The CDR3 is 16 residues long. Per germline, CDR1 LNHNV and CDR2 YYDKDF (reference sequence). The trim removed 0 bases at V and 6 bases at J, leaving 6 bases unmatched. The CDR3 region is CATSRDSQGAINEQFF. The CDR3 nucleotides read TGTGCCACCAGCAGAGATTCACAGGGGGCGATCAATGAGCAGTTCTTC.

The gene calls are TRBV19 and TRBJ2-2, with D possibly matching TRBD1 (5 bases). CDR1 LNHDA and CDR2 SQIVND come from the germline V gene (reference sequence). The CDR3 runs to 15 residues. V was pared by 10 bases and J by 0 bases, with 15 bases between. CDR3 in DNA: TGTGCCACTTCCCTCGCCAGGGCGAACACCGGGGAGCTGTTTTTT. This codes for CATSLARANTGELFF.

The rearrangement joins TRBV2 to TRBJ1-1, with 7 bases that match TRBD1. The trim removed 6 bases at V and 7 bases at J, leaving 5 bases unmatched. The CDR3 is 12 residues long. Germline loops: CDR1 SNHLY, CDR2 FYNNEI. The CDR3 loop reads CASSPTGFEAFF. DNA of the CDR3: TGTGCCAGCAGCCCGACAGGGTTTGAAGCTTTCTTT.

CDR3 sequence: CASSPTADRPTDTQYF. DNA of the CDR3: TGTGCCAGCAGCCCGACGGCGGACAGGCCCACAGATACGCAGTATTTT. The J gene is TRBJ2-3, the V gene TRBV2; TRBD1 agrees at 7 bases. CDR1 is SNHLY, CDR2 FYNNEI, per germline. This CDR3 has 16 residues. The J segment lost 2 bases and the V segment lost 6 bases, leaving 11 bases of the junction unmatched.

The chain couples TRBV7-8 to TRBJ2-5, with 15 bases fitting TRBD2. The CDR3 runs 18 residues. With 1 base clipped from V and 1 base from J, the junction kept 4 bases outside the gene matches. Germline V lookup: CDR1 SGHVS, CDR2 FQNEAQ. The CDR3, as DNA: TGTGCCAGCAGCTTAGGGACTAGCGGGAGGGCCGCCCAAGAGACCCAGTACTTC. Protein: CASSLGTSGRAAQETQYF.

V and J are TRBV5-1 and TRBJ1-2; D may be TRBD1 (6 bases). V was clipped by 0 bases and J by 6 bases, with 9 bases between them. CDR3 length: 13 amino acids. Germline V lookup: CDR1 SGHRS, CDR2 YFSETQ. The CDR3 sequence is CASSLVAGDGYTF. Here the CDR3 DNA reads TGCGCCAGCAGCTTGGTGGCAGGGGATGGCTACACCTTC.

The V and J genes are TRBV2 and TRBJ2-7; D gene unclear. CDR3 size: 14 residues. V lost 4 bases to trimming and J lost 2 bases, with 12 bases between them. CDR1 and CDR2 (germline): SNHLY, FYNNEI. The CDR3: CASSVAASTYEQYF. The CDR3 nucleotides read TGTGCCAGCAGTGTCGCGGCCTCTACCTACGAGCAGTACTTC.

CDR3 in amino acids: CASSQEWLTGAEAFF. CDR3 bases: TGCGCCAGCAGCCAAGAGTGGCTAACAGGCGCTGAAGCTTTCTTT. The chain links TRBV4-1 to TRBJ1-1; possibly TRBD1 for D (5 bases). The CDR3 extends over 15 amino acids. Germline V CDR1 and CDR2: MGHRA, YSYEKL. V lost 0 bases, J lost 6 bases, and 14 bases lay in between.

The chain links TRBV4-1 to TRBJ1-1; D call uncertain. The CDR3 sequence is 16 residues long. The V end was cut by 3 bases, the J end by 1 base, with 15 bases between. Looked up from germline, CDR1 is MGHRA and CDR2 is YSYEKL. CDR3 sequence reads: CASSQGRPGRNTEAFF. Written as DNA, the CDR3 is TGCGCCAGCAGCCAGGGCCGACCTGGTCGGAACACTGAAGCTTTCTTT.